This is a list of T cell receptor beta chains from one sample in a study of T-cell reconstitution after alpha-beta-depleted transplantation in children. TCRdb re-called the PCR reads through MiXCR, storing one row per CDR3 protein. The sample holds about 600,000 distinct CDR3 sequences; over 10% are singletons and the top ten take over 2%. The sequencing used PBMCs, mostly from graft donor cells, collected 360 days after TCRalphabeta/CD19-depleted stem cell transplant. Receptors were obtained from a male patient between 5 and 17 years old who had a stem cell transplant for acute myeloid leukemia, so the T cells may come from the graft donor. Each CDR3 is given with its conserved first and last residue. D genes are given only for firm matches. Size tells how often a clone was seen (once, few, many) or the class of an expanded clone, and some rows leave it out.

v_call	d_call	j_call	clone_size	cdr3_aa	cdr3_nt
TRBV29-1	TRBD2	TRBJ2-3	.	CSVRLAGDTQYF	TGCAGCGTCCGACTAGCGGGAGATACGCAGTATTTT
TRBV2	.	TRBJ2-6	few	CASSPSGVLTF	TGTGCCAGCAGTCCGTCCGGCGTCCTGACTTTC
TRBV4-2	TRBD2	TRBJ2-1	.	CASSASGRTHNEQFF	TGTGCCAGCAGCGCTAGCGGGAGGACCCACAATGAGCAGTTCTTC
TRBV5-1	TRBD1	TRBJ2-1	few	CASSLGTGGGNEQFF	TGCGCCAGCAGCTTGGGTACAGGGGGCGGGAATGAGCAGTTCTTC
TRBV4-2	TRBD2	TRBJ2-5	many	CASSQGSGSPLQETQYF	TGTGCCAGCAGCCAAGGCAGCGGGAGTCCATTACAAGAGACCCAGTACTTC
TRBV20-1	TRBD1	TRBJ2-1	many	CSGAGGGNEQFF	TGCAGTGGGGCAGGGGGTGGAAATGAGCAGTTCTTC
TRBV11-2	TRBD2	TRBJ2-3	few	CASSLERLAGVGREDTQYF	TGTGCCAGCAGCTTAGAGCGACTAGCGGGAGTGGGTCGGGAAGATACGCAGTATTTT
TRBV4-3	TRBD1	TRBJ2-6	.	CASSRTGTGASGANVLTF	TGCGCCAGCAGCCGCACCGGGACAGGGGCCTCTGGGGCCAACGTCCTGACTTTC
TRBV5-5	.	TRBJ2-2	many	CASSWGTTAGELFF	TGTGCCAGCAGCTGGGGGACGACAGCCGGGGAGCTGTTTTTT
TRBV12-3/TRBV12-4	.	TRBJ2-2	few	CASRAFSGANTGELFF	TGTGCCAGCAGGGCTTTCTCGGGAGCGAACACCGGGGAGCTGTTTTTT
TRBV5-1	.	TRBJ2-1	few	CASTLAESSYNEQFF	TGCGCCAGCACATTAGCGGAGAGCTCCTACAATGAGCAGTTCTTC
TRBV7-8	TRBD2	TRBJ2-7	few	CASSLGASGHEQYF	TGTGCCAGCAGCTTAGGAGCTAGCGGGCACGAGCAGTACTTC
TRBV23-1	.	TRBJ2-5	.	CASSRRGHLETQYF	TGCGCCAGCAGTCGTCGGGGGCATCTGGAGACCCAGTACTTC
TRBV25-1	TRBD1	TRBJ1-2	few	CASSATGGIYGYTF	TGTGCCAGCAGCGCGACAGGGGGCATCTATGGCTACACCTTC
TRBV28	.	TRBJ1-6	few	CASSLPDSPLHF	TGTGCCAGCAGTTTACCGGATTCACCCCTCCACTTT
TRBV29-1	TRBD2	TRBJ2-7	many	CSVAKGLAGVTGEQYF	TGCAGCGTTGCGAAAGGACTAGCGGGGGTCACGGGGGAGCAGTACTTC
TRBV6-2/TRBV6-3	.	TRBJ2-2	.	CASSYSSRAKFVGELFF	TGTGCCAGCAGTTACTCTTCCCGGGCCAAATTCGTCGGGGAGCTGTTTTTT
TRBV29-1	TRBD1	TRBJ2-7	few	CSAGQAYEQYF	TGCAGCGCCGGACAGGCCTACGAGCAGTACTTC
TRBV12-3/TRBV12-4	.	TRBJ1-5	many	CASSFTWAGQPQHF	TGTGCCAGCAGTTTCACCTGGGCGGGGCAGCCCCAGCATTTT
TRBV29-1	TRBD1	TRBJ2-7	many	CSVGTGDSYEQYF	TGCAGCGTTGGGACAGGGGATTCCTACGAGCAGTACTTC
TRBV12-3/TRBV12-4	.	TRBJ2-7	few	CASSTKTATYEQYF	TGTGCCAGCAGTACGAAGACAGCCACCTACGAGCAGTACTTC
TRBV20-1	.	TRBJ2-7	.	CSATPRGQGSYEQYF	TGCAGTGCCACTCCCAGGGGACAAGGCTCCTACGAGCAGTACTTC
TRBV29-1	.	TRBJ2-7	.	CSAADLSSYEQYF	TGCAGCGCTGCGGACCTCTCTTCCTACGAGCAGTACTTC
TRBV12-3/TRBV12-4	.	TRBJ2-3	few	CAATRDSYTDTQYF	TGTGCCGCCACCCGAGACTCTTACACAGATACGCAGTATTTT
TRBV20-1	.	TRBJ2-1	.	CSASGINFGEQFF	TGCAGTGCTAGCGGGATTAACTTTGGTGAGCAGTTCTTC
TRBV4-3	.	TRBJ1-4	many	CASSLIRGEKLFF	TGCGCCAGCAGCCTCATAAGGGGTGAAAAACTGTTTTTT
TRBV7-9	TRBD2	TRBJ2-7	few	CASSFSGTSDEQYF	TGTGCCAGCAGCTTTAGCGGGACAAGCGACGAGCAGTACTTC
TRBV29-1	.	TRBJ2-1	few	CSARGGRFPYNEQFF	TGCAGCGCCCGCGGTGGGAGATTCCCCTACAATGAGCAGTTCTTC
TRBV12-3/TRBV12-4	.	TRBJ2-5	.	CASSWGPQTQYF	TGTGCCAGCAGTTGGGGCCCCCAGACCCAGTACTTC
TRBV20-1	TRBD2	TRBJ2-7	.	CSASKASGRYEQYF	TGCAGTGCTAGTAAGGCTAGCGGACGGTACGAGCAGTACTTC
TRBV20-1	.	TRBJ2-3	few	CSARDEQARLPDFTDTQYF	TGCAGTGCTAGAGACGAACAGGCCCGACTTCCCGACTTCACAGATACGCAGTATTTT
TRBV10-3	.	TRBJ2-7	.	CAISEPTGTVYEQYF	TGTGCCATCAGTGAGCCGACCGGGACGGTTTACGAGCAGTACTTC
TRBV18	.	TRBJ1-1	few	CASSPPEGGNTEAFF	TGTGCCAGCTCACCACCGGAAGGGGGAAACACTGAAGCTTTCTTT
TRBV20-1	.	TRBJ2-5	few	CSADLAAPQETQYF	TGCAGTGCTGACCTCGCGGCCCCCCAAGAGACCCAGTACTTC
TRBV20-1	.	TRBJ1-1	few	CSASVGDPAFF	TGCAGTGCTAGCGTCGGGGATCCAGCTTTCTTT
TRBV28	TRBD2	TRBJ2-1	many	CASSLWEGLYNEQFF	TGTGCCAGCAGTTTGTGGGAGGGGCTTTACAATGAGCAGTTCTTC
TRBV7-2	TRBD2	TRBJ2-5	many	CASSLREAPMETQYF	TGTGCCAGCAGCCTGCGGGAGGCCCCAATGGAGACCCAGTACTTC
TRBV7-6	TRBD2	TRBJ2-1	.	CASSLTSWAGGFEQFF	TGTGCCAGCAGCTTAACCTCGTGGGCGGGAGGGTTTGAGCAGTTCTTC
TRBV7-3	.	TRBJ2-3	few	CASNRQGPTDTQYF	TGTGCCAGCAATCGGCAGGGACCCACAGATACGCAGTATTTT
TRBV20-1	TRBD2	TRBJ2-7	many	CSARFALAGVHEQYF	TGCAGTGCTAGGTTTGCCCTAGCGGGAGTCCACGAGCAGTACTTC
TRBV15	TRBD2	TRBJ2-7	.	CATSRSGVSYEQYF	TGTGCCACCAGCAGAAGCGGGGTCTCCTACGAGCAGTACTTC
TRBV27	.	TRBJ2-7	few	CASSLSLHEQYF	TGTGCCAGCAGTTTATCTCTTCACGAGCAGTACTTC
TRBV7-2	.	TRBJ2-7	.	CASSLGAGSFYEQYF	TGTGCCAGCAGCTTAGGGGCGGGCAGCTTCTACGAGCAGTACTTC
TRBV5-6	.	TRBJ2-5	.	CASSLQPRETQYF	TGTGCCAGCAGCTTGCAGCCAAGAGAGACCCAGTACTTC
TRBV7-2	TRBD1	TRBJ2-1	few	CASSLRQGGNEQFF	TGTGCCAGCAGCTTAAGACAGGGTGGCAATGAGCAGTTCTTC
TRBV7-9	.	TRBJ2-1	few	CASSLWVFNEQFF	TGTGCCAGCAGCTTATGGGTTTTCAATGAGCAGTTCTTC
TRBV28	.	TRBJ2-4	many	CASSKDLGKNIQYF	TGTGCCAGCAGCAAAGACCTGGGCAAAAACATTCAGTACTTC
TRBV20-1	.	TRBJ2-4	many	CSATRAGLAKNIQYF	TGCAGTGCTACTCGGGCAGGGCTAGCCAAAAACATTCAGTACTTC
TRBV4-2	.	TRBJ2-3	many	CASSQEGYRADTFPDTQYF	TGTGCCAGCAGCCAAGAGGGGTACCGGGCAGACACTTTCCCAGATACGCAGTATTTT
TRBV28	TRBD2	TRBJ2-7	.	CASTSDGTSGTYEQYF	TGTGCCAGCACCTCGGACGGGACTAGCGGTACCTACGAGCAGTACTTC